What follows is one T cell receptor (beta chain) and its context. The antigen is unknown. This CDR3 is built from 15 residues. Per germline, CDR1 MNHNY and CDR2 SVGAGI (reference sequence). V lost 6 bases and J lost 1; bases outside the gene matches: 5. In TCRdb, the reads were re-called with MiXCR into one record per CDR3 protein. This sample has a few hundred thousand distinct CDR3 sequences, with roughly 42% found just once. This sample was included in a study of T cell repertoires in cytomegalovirus infection. Study in general: Used in the study were CMV epitopes, some recently identified and HLA-C-restricted, others well-studied and HLA-B-restricted. Indicated by public TCR beta signatures were CMV infection and matching HLA type. The study, taken as a whole, reports: Ex vivo responses were dominated by HLA-C-restricted CMV-specific TCR beta clonotypes. Individuals carrying CMV plus the relevant HLA were identified by cumulative frequency of public TCR beta families.

Specimen: cultured PBMCs, collected from culture after CMV antigen stimulation. This TCR came from a human donor in good health (CMV status not recorded). Some clones in this sample may be carry-over from other donors' samples. The chain couples TRBV6-6 to TRBJ2-5; 10 nucleotides match TRBD1. The CDR3 coding sequence is TGTGCCAGCAGCCCGGGGGACAGGGGCCAAGAGACCCAGTACTTC. Translating it yields CASSPGDRGQETQYF.